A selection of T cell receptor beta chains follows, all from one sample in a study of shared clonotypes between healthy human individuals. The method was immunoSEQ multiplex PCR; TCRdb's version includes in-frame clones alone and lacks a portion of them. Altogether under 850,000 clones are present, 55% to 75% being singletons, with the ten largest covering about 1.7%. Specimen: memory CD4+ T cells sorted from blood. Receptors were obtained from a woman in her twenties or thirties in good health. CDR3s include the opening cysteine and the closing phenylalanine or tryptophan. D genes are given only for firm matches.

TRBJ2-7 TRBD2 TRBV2 CASSVSGRRSYEQYF
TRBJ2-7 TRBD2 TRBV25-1 CASSEGVSGRPRGYEQYF
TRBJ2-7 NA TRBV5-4 CASSLVKGAGPYEQYF
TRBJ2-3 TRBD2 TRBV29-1 CSVAIREGRTDTQYF
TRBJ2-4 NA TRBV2 CASSEILGGAKNIQYF
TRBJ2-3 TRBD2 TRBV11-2 CASSLTSGKSADTQYF
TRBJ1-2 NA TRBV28 CASSLVQTIYGYTF
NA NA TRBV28 CASSSDMAADYEQYF
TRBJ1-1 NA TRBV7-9 CASSPPGNRMNTEAFF
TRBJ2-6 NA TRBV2 CASSYQTGSSGANVLTF
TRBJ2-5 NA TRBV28 CASISGAQETQYF
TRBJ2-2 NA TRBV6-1 CASSEGQLAGLWELFF
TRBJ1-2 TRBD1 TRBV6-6 CASSWDRGDGYTF
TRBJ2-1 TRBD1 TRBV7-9 CASSLTGDIINNEQFF
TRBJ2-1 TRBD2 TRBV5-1 CASSWASGGYNEQFF
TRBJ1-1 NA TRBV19 CASSIRGKNTEAFF
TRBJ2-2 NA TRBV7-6 CASSPTSAAAGELFF
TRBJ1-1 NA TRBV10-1 CASSNRVDTEAFF
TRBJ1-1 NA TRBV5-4 CASSLGGGSTEAFF
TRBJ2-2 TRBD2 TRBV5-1 CASSFRAAGDTGELFF
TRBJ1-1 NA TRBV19 CASRAGPWGTEAFF
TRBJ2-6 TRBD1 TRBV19 CASNRDRGTGANVLTF